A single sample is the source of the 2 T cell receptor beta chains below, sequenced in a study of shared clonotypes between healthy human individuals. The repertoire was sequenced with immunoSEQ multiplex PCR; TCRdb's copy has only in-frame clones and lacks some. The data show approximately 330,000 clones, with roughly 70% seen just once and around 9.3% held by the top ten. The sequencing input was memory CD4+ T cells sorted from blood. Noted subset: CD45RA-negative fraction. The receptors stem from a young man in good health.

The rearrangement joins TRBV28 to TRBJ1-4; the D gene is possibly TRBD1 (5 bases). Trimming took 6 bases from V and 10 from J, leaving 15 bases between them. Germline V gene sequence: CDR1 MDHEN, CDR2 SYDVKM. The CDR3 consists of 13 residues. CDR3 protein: CASRTVFSGKLFF. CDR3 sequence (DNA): TGTGCCAGCAGGACAGTCTTTAGCGGAAAACTGTTTTTT. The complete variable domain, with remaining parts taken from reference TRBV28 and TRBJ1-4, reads DVKVTQSSRYLVKRTGEKVFLECVQDMDHENMFWYRQDPGLGLRLIYFSYDVKMKEKGDIPEGYSVSREKKERFSLILESASTNQTSMYLCASRTVFSGKLFFGSGTQLSVL.

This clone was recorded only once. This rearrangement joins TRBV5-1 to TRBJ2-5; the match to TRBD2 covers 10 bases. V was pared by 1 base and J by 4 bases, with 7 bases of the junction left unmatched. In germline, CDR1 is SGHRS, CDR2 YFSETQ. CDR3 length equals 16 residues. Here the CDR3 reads CASSLLASGRGETQYF. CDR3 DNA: TGCGCCAGCAGCTTGCTGGCTAGCGGGAGAGGAGAGACCCAGTACTTC.